This T cell receptor beta chain was sequenced for a study of identifying expanded T cells in peripheral blood (dated by TCRdb to about 2019). Broadly, across the study: Four technical replicates, made by sequencing separate aliquots from the same pool of genomic DNA, were compared pairwise.

Comment on this clone: This receptor's antigen is unknown. One base away there is no much larger clone; base qualities are not given.

During the collection period, no immune events, such as infections, were documented for the healthy donors. Time-dependent variance in a beta-binomial model of T-cell clone differential abundance was calibrated using healthy-donor blood repertoires as a training cohort. The training cohort was composed of some ten healthy donors, 3 female and 7 male. Donor ages ranged from about 25 to 64 years, with an average of around 45 years. Whole blood, obtained from a commercial supplier, was collected from each healthy donor at three time points spaced approximately two weeks apart. Genomic DNA was extracted from unsorted whole blood for immunosequencing. For this chain, trimming is 4 bases at the V end and 4 bases at the J end, and the number of junction bases without a gene match is 3. Inclusive of the bounding cysteine and phenylalanine, the CDR3 is 14 residues long. Here the CDR3 DNA is all that survives: 42 bases in frame from base 1. The germline V gene (reference sequence) supplies CDR1 MNHNY and CDR2 SVGAGI.

TCRbeta CDR3 regions were profiled with the immunoSEQ Assay using bias-controlled multiplex PCR amplification of genomic DNA. As for how the authors treated the data: The absolute abundance of each unique TCRbeta CDR3 region was quantified after sequences were collapsed and filtered. Differential abundance was assessed using a binomial (Fisher-equivalent) model and a beta-binomial model in which time-dependent variance fitted from healthy donors was added. Any clone with fewer than 5 combined templates was excluded, and a clone was called differentially abundant if its Benjamini-Hochberg FDR was below 0.01. In the beta-binomial model, variance was expressed as a function of the total template count across the two samples, in the form v = (b*log(k)+a)^2. This is the immuneACCESS table as TCRdb keeps it, with only in-frame sequences that have V and J called. A part of the clones is gone; compared with another copy, unresolved V genes explain less than half, and the rest is unexplained. V, J and clone size were drawn from that table, and D and trimming were deduced from the DNA. Here the sample has about 47,000 clones; roughly 82% occur a single time. 12% to 15% of the sample goes to the ten largest clones.

Here is what the overall study found, with its caveats: The binomial model flagged about 1.1 differentially abundant clones between technical replicates but around 15 over roughly two weeks and 19 over approximately 4 weeks. Across all healthy-donor time intervals, the beta-binomial model significantly lowered both the number of clones called differentially abundant and the false-positive rate. In all healthy donors, the variance in clone template counts between samples taken about 14 days apart rose significantly as total template count increased. The authors expected that biological variance in healthy repertoires might rise further over much longer intervals, such as months to years.

The sequencing sample was made of blood. This receptor was obtained from a person between 18 and 75 years old in good health. The chain is encoded by TRBV6-6 joined to TRBJ1-5; the junction holds 8 bases that match TRBD1. The CDR3 here reads CASSLRDRNQPQHF. Here is the DNA: TGTGCCAGCAGTTTAAGGGACAGGAATCAGCCCCAGCATTTT.